Sequencing of this T cell receptor (beta chain) was carried out in a study of CXCR3-negative and CXCR3-positive naive CD8 T cells. The CDR3 extends over 16 amino acids. Per germline, CDR1 MDHEN and CDR2 SYDVKM. The method, 5' RACE with UMI labels, was used to prepare the TRB cDNA libraries. From its re-call of the 5' RACE reads, TCRdb lists each CDR3 protein once, without DNA. The sample table includes over 100,000 distinct CDR3 sequences. The sequence derives from a human donor in good health. Some clones in this sample may be carry-over from other donors' samples. What was sequenced was naive CXCR3- CD8+ T cells from blood. Subset indicated: CD45RO-CCR7+CD27+CD95- naive CD8+ T cells lacking CXCR3 (TNR3-). The rearrangement links TRBV28 to TRBJ2-1; no DNA is available, so the TRBD1 call from TCRdb remains unchecked. The CDR3 loop is CASSSFGDRRGNEQFF.